The 27 T cell receptor beta chains presented below share a single source sample, sequenced in a study of T-cell memory formation after mild COVID-19. In TCRdb, the 5' RACE reads were re-called with MiXCR into one record per CDR3 protein. The sample has fewer than 650,000 distinct CDR3 sequences; less than 25% are singletons. The specimen was PBMCs or a T cell subset sorted from them (not recorded which). Receptors were obtained from an adult woman who had mild COVID-19 (a few samples of this study predate the infection). Cell type and time point are not known.

This clonotype was recorded a few times. V usage is TRBV29-1 and J usage is TRBJ2-1, with D maybe TRBD2 (5 bases). Deletions cut 6 bases from V and 4 bases from J, with 10 bases between. This CDR3 comprises 12 residues. The germline V gene encodes CDR1 SQVTM and CDR2 ANQGSEA. This CDR3 reads CSVSRAYNEQFF. As DNA, the CDR3 is TGCAGCGTCTCGCGGGCTTACAATGAGCAGTTCTTC.

This clonotype has more than one count but fewer than ten. The chain is built from TRBV4-1 and TRBJ2-5; possibly TRBD2 for D (6 bases). The CDR3 is 19 amino acids. V lost 5 bases and J 0 bases, leaving 25 bases between the germline ends. Germline values: CDR1 MGHRA, CDR2 YSYEKL. In DNA, the CDR3 is TGCGCCAGCAGCTCCTTCTCAGTTGAGGGACTGCGATACCAAGAGACCCAGTACTTC. Protein: CASSSFSVEGLRYQETQYF.

This rearrangement joins TRBV5-1 to TRBJ2-1, with 9 bases lining up with TRBD1. This CDR3 has 15 residues. Germline trimming cut 7 bases from V and 0 bases from J; bases unmatched to any gene: 5. CDR1 SGHRS and CDR2 YFSETQ come from the germline V gene. The DNA for the CDR3 is TGCGCCAGCCAAGGGGGACAGGGCTCCTACAATGAGCAGTTCTTC. It yields the protein CASQGGQGSYNEQFF.

The gene calls are TRBV5-1 and TRBJ1-4, with a weak D call TRBD1 (6 bases). V shed 4 bases and J shed 6 bases, with 13 bases lying between them. The CDR3 sequence is 14 residues long. The germline CDR1 and CDR2 sequences are SGHRS and YFSETQ. The CDR3, as DNA: TGCGCCAGCAGCGGGGACCGACAGGATGAAAAACTGTTTTTT. This gives the protein CASSGDRQDEKLFF.

This clonotype has only a few counts. The chain combines TRBV12-3 or TRBV12-4 with TRBJ2-5, with D unresolved. The V and J ends lost 3 bases and 5 bases respectively, with 7 bases between them. The CDR3 is 12 amino acids. The CDR3 region is CASSFYSETQYF. The CDR3 bases are TGTGCCAGCAGTTTCTATTCGGAGACCCAGTACTTC.

The gene calls are TRBV5-6 and TRBJ1-6; TRBD1 matches at 8 bases. V trimming: 3 bases; J trimming: 3 bases; junction bases outside the gene matches: 5. The CDR3 runs to 16 residues. Germline lookup yields CDR1 SGHDT and CDR2 YYEEEE. CDR3 DNA sequence: TGTGCCAGCAGCTCCCCAACAGGGGGCTATAATTCACCCCTCCACTTT. Protein: CASSSPTGGYNSPLHF. Full variable domain (missing parts from reference TRBV5-6 and TRBJ1-6): DAGVTQSPTHLIKTRGQQVTLRCSPKSGHDTVSWYQQALGQGPQFIFQYYEEEERQRGNFPDRFSGHQFPNYSSELNVNALLLGDSALYLCASSSPTGGYNSPLHFGNGTRLTVT.

Ten or more counts support this clonotype. This chain joins TRBV12-3 or TRBV12-4 and TRBJ2-2; TRBD2 matches 10 bases. CDR3 length equals 22 residues. Trimming removed 4 bases from V and 0 bases from J; junction bases left unmatched: 20. The CDR3 region is CASSSFRRGVLAGPTNTGELFF. The CDR3 nucleotides are TGTGCCAGCAGTTCCTTTCGAAGGGGAGTACTAGCGGGACCCACGAACACCGGGGAGCTGTTTTTT.

The gene calls are TRBV29-1 and TRBJ2-2; perhaps D is TRBD1 or TRBD2 (5 bases each). The CDR3 spans 15 residues. Trimming removed 5 bases at V and 4 bases at J, with 17 bases between. In germline, CDR1 is SQVTM, CDR2 ANQGSEA. CDR3 nucleotide sequence: TGCAGCGTTCGTGGACGAGGGGTGAGCACCGGGGAGCTGTTTTTT. Protein sequence: CSVRGRGVSTGELFF.

This clonotype was detected only a few times. The V and J genes are TRBV19 and TRBJ2-2, with 7 bases that match TRBD1. This CDR3 contains 15 residues. Germline CDR1 is LNHDA and CDR2 is SQIVND (reference sequence). The trim removed 5 bases at V and 4 bases at J, leaving 7 bases unmatched. CDR3 sequence (DNA): TGTGCCAGTAGTCCTGACAGGGTCGGCACCGGGGAGCTGTTTTTT. Its protein is CASSPDRVGTGELFF. Full variable domain (missing parts from reference TRBV19 and TRBJ2-2): DGGITQSPKYLFRKEGQNVTLSCEQNLNHDAMYWYRQDPGQGLRLIYYSQIVNDFQKGDIAEGYSVSREKKESFPLTVTSAQKNPTAFYLCASSPDRVGTGELFFGEGSRLTVL.

The chain couples TRBV24-1 to TRBJ2-5; unclear D gene. CDR1 and CDR2 from the germline V gene are KGHDR and SFDVKD. The V and J ends lost 3 bases and 1 base respectively, with 14 bases between them. The CDR3 has 16 amino acids. CDR3 region: CATSDSHLIAQETQYF. CDR3 in DNA: TGTGCCACCAGTGATAGCCACCTAATCGCCCAAGAGACCCAGTACTTC.

The rearrangement uses TRBV5-6 and TRBJ1-1; weak D call: TRBD1 (5 bases). This CDR3 spans 15 amino acids. Deletions cut 4 bases from V and 2 bases from J, with 15 bases between. Germline V lookup: CDR1 SGHDT, CDR2 YYEEEE. The CDR3 is CASSRAGTGNTEAFF. The CDR3 nucleotides read TGTGCCAGCAGCCGGGCCGGGACGGGAAACACTGAAGCTTTCTTT.

The genes are TRBV5-1 and TRBJ1-2; weak D call: TRBD1 (5 bases). The CDR3 has 13 residues. Germline lookup yields CDR1 SGHRS and CDR2 YFSETQ. The V end lost 4 bases, the J end lost 4 bases, and 11 bases lay between the germline ends. CDR3 bases: TGCGCCAGCAGCCCAGACAGCACCTATGGCTACACCTTC. As protein: CASSPDSTYGYTF.

This clonotype was observed at least ten times. The rearrangement links TRBV7-2 to TRBJ1-3; TRBD1 matches at 8 bases. This CDR3 contains 17 residues. V shed 0 bases and J 0 bases; nucleotides not matched to a gene: 4. CDR1 SGHTA and CDR2 FQGNSA come from the germline V gene. This CDR3 reads CASSLARDRTSGNTIYF. The DNA of the CDR3 is TGTGCCAGCAGCTTAGCCCGGGACAGGACCTCTGGAAACACCATATATTTT. The full variable domain, its missing parts supplied by reference TRBV7-2 and TRBJ1-3, is GAGVSQSPSNKVTEKGKDVELRCDPISGHTALYWYRQSLGQGLEFLIYFQGNSAPDKSGLPSDRFSAERTGGSVSTLTIQRTQQEDSAVYLCASSLARDRTSGNTIYFGEGSWLTVV.

V is TRBV4-2 and J is TRBJ1-1; TRBD1 matches at 8 bases. The germline gives CDR1 LGHNA, CDR2 YNFKEQ. This CDR3 is 15 amino acids long. The V gene end was trimmed by 0 bases and the J gene end by 3 bases; junction bases not matched to a gene: 3. The CDR3: CASSQEVRGHTEAFF. CDR3 DNA: TGTGCCAGCAGCCAAGAGGTCAGGGGGCACACTGAAGCTTTCTTT.

This clonotype was seen many times. This chain connects TRBV7-9 to TRBJ2-7, with TRBD1 matching over 7 bases. The germline CDR1 and CDR2 sequences are SEHNR and FQNEAQ (reference sequence). The CDR3 extends over 16 amino acids. V dropped 5 bases and J dropped 3; count of bases not matched to a gene: 13. The CDR3 here is CASSPDRPLKGYEQYF. In DNA, the CDR3 is TGTGCCAGCAGCCCGGACAGGCCGTTGAAGGGCTACGAGCAGTACTTC.

This chain links TRBV20-1 with TRBJ2-2; TRBD2 agrees at 10 bases. Germline V gene lookup returns CDR1 DFQATT and CDR2 SNEGSKA (reference sequence). After removal of 4 bases from V and 5 bases from J, the junction contained 10 bases not matched to a gene. The CDR3 has 16 amino acids. The CDR3 DNA sequence: TGCAGTGCTACTCGCCTAGCGGGAGTAGGGACCGGGGAGCTGTTTTTT. It specifies CSATRLAGVGTGELFF.

The sample holds a few counts of this clonotype. V usage is TRBV7-2 and J usage is TRBJ2-2; 9 bases agree with TRBD2. With V trimmed by 5 bases and J by 7 bases, 2 bases remained unmatched. The CDR3 covers 13 residues. CDR1 is SGHTA, CDR2 FQGNSA, per germline. Here the CDR3 reads CASSRTSVGELFF. DNA for the CDR3: TGTGCCAGCAGCCGGACTAGCGTCGGGGAGCTGTTTTTT.

The chain couples TRBV27 to TRBJ2-4, with D unclear. Germline-derived CDR1 and CDR2 are MNHEY and SMNVEV (reference sequence). V gave up 4 bases and J gave up 1 base, with 14 bases separating them. This CDR3 has 16 residues. The CDR3 sequence: CASSSLETVAKNIQYF. The CDR3 coding sequence is TGTGCCAGCAGTTCGTTAGAGACGGTCGCCAAAAACATTCAGTACTTC.

V is TRBV7-9 and J is TRBJ1-2; a weak D match, TRBD1 (5 bases). Germline CDR1 and CDR2: SEHNR and FQNEAQ (reference sequence). The CDR3 is 15 residues long. Trimming removed 6 bases at V and 1 base at J, with 15 bases between. CDR3: CASSPGRGNNYGYTF. CDR3 bases: TGTGCCAGCAGTCCGGGAAGGGGCAATAACTATGGCTACACCTTC.

This chain joins TRBV18 and TRBJ2-3; no clear D gene. Germline CDR1 KGHSH, CDR2 LQKENI. V was cut by 3 bases and J by 1 base, with 8 bases left in between. CDR3 length: 14 amino acids. The CDR3 sequence: CASSPLSGTDTQYF. DNA of the CDR3: TGTGCCAGCTCACCGTTAAGCGGCACAGATACGCAGTATTTT. Full variable domain (missing parts from reference TRBV18 and TRBJ2-3): NAGVMQNPRHLVRRRGQEARLRCSPMKGHSHVYWYRQLPEEGLKFMVYLQKENIIDESGMPKERFSAEFPKEGPSILRIQQVVRGDSAAYFCASSPLSGTDTQYFGPGTRLTVL.

V is TRBV7-9 and J is TRBJ2-2; TRBD1 is a possible D gene (6 bases). The CDR3 length is 15 residues. Trimming stripped 4 bases from V and 0 bases from J, with 9 bases between. Germline lookup yields CDR1 SEHNR and CDR2 FQNEAQ (reference sequence). The CDR3, as DNA: TGTGCCAGCAGCTACGGGACACCGAACACCGGGGAGCTGTTTTTT. It is translated as CASSYGTPNTGELFF.

The chain has TRBV12-3 or TRBV12-4 and TRBJ1-2; maybe TRBD1 (6 bases). Trimming took 3 bases from V and 8 from J, leaving 19 bases between them. The CDR3 spans 15 residues. This CDR3 is CASSFRWGGPGGYTF. The CDR3 DNA follows: TGTGCCAGCAGTTTCCGGTGGGGGGGGCCGGGAGGCTACACCTTC.

This clonotype came up a few times. The rearrangement links TRBV5-1 to TRBJ1-1; D might be TRBD1 (6 bases). V dropped 3 bases and J dropped 0 bases, with 15 bases sitting between them. The CDR3 is 16 residues long. The germline V gene has CDR1 SGHRS and CDR2 YFSETQ. This CDR3 reads CASSWRQVGMNTEAFF. The CDR3 DNA is TGCGCCAGCAGCTGGAGACAGGTCGGCATGAACACTGAAGCTTTCTTT.

This clonotype was picked up a small number of times. Here the CDR3 reads CASSAGTDYGYTF. CDR3 DNA: TGTGCCAGCAGTGCGGGGACGGACTATGGCTACACCTTC. The chain combines TRBV7-6 with TRBJ1-2; weak D call: TRBD1 (5 bases). The V gene's germline CDR1 is SGHVS and CDR2 FNYEAQ. This CDR3 has 13 residues. V gave up 6 bases and J gave up 3 bases, with 11 bases separating them.

The rearrangement uses TRBV3-1 and TRBJ2-5; the match to TRBD2 covers 12 bases. With 4 bases clipped from V and 5 bases from J, the junction kept 5 bases outside the gene matches. The CDR3 totals 15 residues. Germline assignment: CDR1 LGHDT and CDR2 YNNKEL (reference sequence). The CDR3 spells CASSPGLAGLETQYF. CDR3 coding DNA: TGTGCCAGCAGCCCCGGACTAGCGGGATTGGAGACCCAGTACTTC.

This clonotype was recorded many times. The rearrangement uses TRBV14 and TRBJ2-2; no reliable D call. V was cut by 4 bases and J by 1 base, with 7 bases left in between. The CDR3 spans 14 residues. Germline V gene sequence: CDR1 SGHDN, CDR2 FVKESK. The CDR3 DNA reads as TGTGCCAGCAGCCTCCGACAGAACACCGGGGAGCTGTTTTTT. It specifies CASSLRQNTGELFF.

The sample holds a few counts of this clonotype. The rearrangement joins TRBV20-1 to TRBJ2-1; possible D gene TRBD2, 6 bases. The CDR3 spans 14 residues. CDR1 and CDR2 (germline): DFQATT, SNEGSKA (reference sequence). Trimming shortened V by 2 bases and J by 3 bases, and 11 bases separated the two germline ends. The CDR3 is CSARRFGGYNEQFF. CDR3 DNA sequence: TGCAGTGCTAGAAGGTTCGGGGGCTACAATGAGCAGTTCTTC.